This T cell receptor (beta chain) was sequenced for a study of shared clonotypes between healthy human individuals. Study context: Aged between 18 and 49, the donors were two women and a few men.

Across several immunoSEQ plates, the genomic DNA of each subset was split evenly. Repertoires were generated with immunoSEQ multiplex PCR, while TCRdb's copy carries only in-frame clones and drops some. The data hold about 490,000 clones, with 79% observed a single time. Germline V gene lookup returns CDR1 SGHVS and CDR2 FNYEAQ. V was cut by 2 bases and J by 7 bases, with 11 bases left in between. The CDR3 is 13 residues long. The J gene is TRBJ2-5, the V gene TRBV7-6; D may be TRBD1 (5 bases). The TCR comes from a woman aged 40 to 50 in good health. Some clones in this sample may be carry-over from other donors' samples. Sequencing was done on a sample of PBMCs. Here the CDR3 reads CASSLQGPGTQYF. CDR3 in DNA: TGTGCCAGCAGCTTACAGGGTCCAGGGACCCAGTACTTC.